The 8 T cell receptor beta chains listed next were all sequenced from one sample in a study of blood T cell repertoires in COVID-19. TCRdb's table, derived via immunoSEQ multiplex PCR, lists solely in-frame clones and lacks some. This sample has 200,000 to 300,000 clones, with over 80% found just once. The sequenced material came from peripheral blood. The receptors were sampled from a woman between 35 and 50 years old who had recovered from COVID-19.

V and J are TRBV11-2 and TRBJ1-4; unclear D gene. Trimming pared 0 bases from V and 8 bases from J, leaving 10 bases between. The germline CDR1 and CDR2 sequences are SGHAT and FQNNGV. CDR3 length: 14 amino acids. Here the CDR3 reads CASSLDGSEEKLFF. The CDR3 DNA reads as TGTGCCAGCAGCTTAGATGGGAGTGAGGAAAAACTGTTTTTT.

The chain links TRBV10-1 to TRBJ2-2; 8 bases align to TRBD2. Germline CDR1 and CDR2: WNHNN and SYGVQD (reference sequence). The J segment lost 1 base and the V segment lost 7 bases, leaving 8 bases of the junction unmatched. The CDR3 extends over 16 amino acids. The CDR3 region is CASIRLSGENTGELFF. In nucleotides, the CDR3 is TGCGCCAGCATCCGACTTAGCGGGGAGAACACCGGGGAGCTGTTTTTT.

This chain links TRBV2 with TRBJ1-1; D call uncertain. V shed 4 bases and J shed 7 bases, with 10 bases lying between them. Germline-derived CDR1 and CDR2 are SNHLY and FYNNEI. The CDR3 is 12 amino acids. CDR3 sequence (DNA): TGTGCCAGCAGTGTTTTCGGTGGTGAAGCTTTCTTT. The encoded protein is CASSVFGGEAFF.

DNA for the CDR3: TGTGCCACCAGCAGAGATCGTTTAGCCCAGGGCATATACGAGCAGTACTTC. Translated, it gives CATSRDRLAQGIYEQYF. The V call is TRBV15, the J call TRBJ2-7, with D possibly being TRBD1 (5 bases). The CDR3 is 17 amino acids. V shed 0 bases and J shed 4 bases, with 19 bases lying between them. Germline loops: CDR1 LNHNV, CDR2 YYDKDF (reference sequence). Full variable domain (remainder filled in from reference TRBV15 and TRBJ2-7): DAMVIQNPRYQVTQFGKPVTLSCSQTLNHNVMYWYQQKSSQAPKLLFHYYDKDFNNEADTPDNFQSRRPNTSFCFLDIRSPGLGDTAMYLCATSRDRLAQGIYEQYFGPGTRLTVT.

This chain connects TRBV7-8 to TRBJ1-1; no clear D gene. CDR1 is SGHVS, CDR2 FQNEAQ, per germline. This CDR3 region has 17 residues. V gave up 5 bases and J gave up 4 bases, with 23 bases separating them. The CDR3 nucleotides read TGTGCCAGCAGCCTTAGTAACGCGGCAGCGAGTGGCACTGAAGCTTTCTTT. It translates to CASSLSNAAASGTEAFF.

The rearrangement joins TRBV9 to TRBJ1-4, with D perhaps matching TRBD1 (6 bases). This CDR3 comprises 15 residues. The germline gives CDR1 SGDLS, CDR2 YYNGEE. V lost 3 bases and J 3 bases, leaving 12 bases between the germline ends. This CDR3 reads CASSADQGSNEKLFF. Here the CDR3 DNA reads TGTGCCAGCAGCGCAGATCAGGGGTCTAATGAAAAACTGTTTTTT.

The genes are TRBV9 and TRBJ2-1, with 9 bases that match TRBD1. With V trimmed by 0 bases and J by 6 bases, 7 bases remained unmatched. The germline gives CDR1 SGDLS, CDR2 YYNGEE. There are 16 residues in the CDR3. CDR3 amino acids: CASSVAKGQGFNEQFF. CDR3 in DNA: TGTGCCAGCAGCGTAGCTAAAGGACAGGGGTTCAATGAGCAGTTCTTC.

This clone was found once. This rearrangement joins TRBV5-1 to TRBJ2-2; a weak D match, TRBD2 (6 bases). Trimming left V 4 bases short and J 6 bases short, with 10 bases between. There are 13 residues in the CDR3. Per germline, CDR1 SGHRS and CDR2 YFSETQ. The CDR3 nucleotides read TGCGCCAGCAGCCCCTCGGGGGCCGGGGAGCTGTTTTTT. Protein: CASSPSGAGELFF.